The following is a T cell receptor beta chain sequence with its context. No antigen is known for it. One junction end disagrees with the germline gene, perhaps due to a read error. This entry comes from a study of tumor-infiltrating lymphocytes in primary liver carcinoma. Germline DNA was extracted alongside blood RNA, which was obtained from unsorted whole blood. Patients showed chronic HBV infection and an absence of prior treatment. A four-milliliter peripheral blood sample was collected before surgery. The investigators made TCR beta cDNA from approximately 500 ng total RNA, using a constant-region primer. Libraries covering TCR beta were generated through three nested multiplex PCR rounds (using a slightly modified ARM-PCR). TRBV1-TRBV30 forward primers paired with a C-beta reverse primer were used in the first two PCR rounds, which ran approximately 10 cycles each. TCRdb re-analysed the multiplex PCR reads in MiXCR, keeping a single row per CDR3 protein. The table has approximately 210,000 distinct CDR3 sequences, about two thirds seen once.

The study, taken as a whole, reports: The samples were not sorted (they were bulk), so CD4+ and CD8+ repertoires were not compared. In tumor-adjacent and tumor-blood pairs, overlap was lower than in tumor region pairs.

This CDR3 is built from 15 residues. Germline values: CDR1 SGHAT, CDR2 FQNNGV. Sequenced: peripheral blood. The clonotype originates from a woman aged 60 to 75 with primary liver carcinoma and hepatitis B virus infection. The chain uses TRBV11-2 and TRBJ2-3; D unresolved. The assigned J gene may be wrong: the sequence end matches TRBJ1-5 better. In nucleotides, the CDR3 is TGTACCAGCAGCTTAGTCTCCAGAAGCACAGATACGCAGCATTTT. It is translated as CTSSLVSRSTDTQHF.